The sequence of this T cell receptor (beta chain) was determined in a study of blood T cells in healthy people across ages. Study at large: Researchers report that template switching captured about one barcoded beta molecule per two T cells.

The use of a sample-barcoded 5' primer and a J-beta primer mix characterized a second PCR of about 7 to 12 cycles. TCRdb fed the 5' RACE reads into MiXCR, producing one record per CDR3 protein. The sample has about 800,000 distinct CDR3 sequences, around 25% seen once. Germline V CDR1 and CDR2: SGHTA, FQGTGA. Trimming took 5 bases from V and 5 from J; bases not matched to a gene: 5. The CDR3 sequence is 15 residues long. This sample also appeared in a second study, on T cells of mothers and their children. In that study: Barcodes for each sample and 2-4 random nucleotides were added by the M1S primer used in the second PCR. The study obtained over 8 million TCR beta CDR3 reads per mother and some 3 million per child. Researchers report slightly higher, though non-significant, overlap in related mother-child pairs than in unrelated pairs.

Sequenced sample: blood. The receptor comes from a boy between 10 and 17 years old in good health. V usage is TRBV7-3 and J usage is TRBJ2-5; 13 bases fit TRBD2. The CDR3 nucleotides read TGTGCCAGCAGCGCACGGACTAGCGGGAGCGAGACCCAGTACTTC. Protein sequence: CASSARTSGSETQYF.